Detailed here is one TCR beta chain. Its cognate antigen is unknown. The sample originates from a study of T cell responses to AZD1222 COVID-19 vaccine. The germline CDR1 and CDR2 sequences are MNHEY and SVGEGT. The CDR3 is 15 residues long. The germline V and J ends were trimmed by 2 bases and 0 bases, with 11 bases remaining between them. Study-level findings and limits: Spike-specific TCR breadth and depth went up after people got two AZD1222 doses. Donors, mostly white British, included more females; clonal diversity was possibly underestimated. Baseline seropositivity characterized only a handful of AZD1222 recipients. Spike-spanning, vaccine-associated CD4 TCRs were dominant at 160-218 and 743-854.

Sequencing was performed with immunoSEQ multiplex PCR; in TCRdb, only in-frame clones are kept and a portion is missing. The data show more than 70,000 clones, approximately 90% seen once. The material was peripheral blood, obtained 28 days after the second AZD1222 dose. The TCR originated in an adult who received the AZD1222 COVID-19 vaccine. The chain links TRBV6-2 or TRBV6-3 to TRBJ2-7; tentatively, D is TRBD2 (5 bases). CDR3 loop: CASSYPLGNSYEQYF. The CDR3 bases are TGTGCCAGCAGTTACCCCCTCGGGAACTCCTACGAGCAGTACTTC.